This passage covers 5 T cell receptor beta chains from one sample sequenced in a study of shared clonotypes between healthy human individuals. Data came from immunoSEQ multiplex PCR; TCRdb stores just in-frame clones and leaves some out. Among more than 2 million clones listed, 80% to 95% were seen once. Naive CD8 cells lacked CD45RO, underwent positive selection for CCR7 and left out terminally differentiated effector memory CD45RA+ cells. Specimen: naive CD8+ T cells from PBMCs. Source of these receptors: a man between 18 and 29 years old in good health. Some clones in this sample may be carry-over from other donors' samples.

CDR3 nucleotides: TGTGCCAGCAGTTCCTCCGCAGGGCAATACTATGGCTACACCTTC. It translates to CASSSSAGQYYGYTF. The chain recombines TRBV27 with TRBJ1-2; a weak D match, TRBD1 (5 bases). Per the germline V gene, CDR1 is MNHEY and CDR2 is SMNVEV (reference sequence). V lost 4 bases and J 3 bases, leaving 15 bases between the germline ends. CDR3 length: 15 residues.

This chain joins TRBV6-1 and TRBJ1-1; 9 positions agree with TRBD1. In germline, CDR1 is MNHNS, CDR2 SASEGT. There are 14 residues in the CDR3. J lost 8 bases, V lost 6 bases, and 10 bases had no gene match. The CDR3 loop reads CASRRGTGLGEAFF. The CDR3 DNA sequence: TGTGCCAGCAGGCGTGGGACAGGGTTGGGCGAAGCTTTCTTT.

V is TRBV6-5 and J is TRBJ2-7, with D perhaps matching TRBD1 (6 bases). CDR1 MNHEY and CDR2 SVGAGI come from the germline V gene. This CDR3 region has 16 residues. Trimming shortened V by 0 bases and J by 3 bases, and 15 bases separated the two germline ends. This CDR3 is CASSYSQGRLIYEQYF. The CDR3 DNA is TGTGCCAGCAGTTACTCTCAGGGGCGCCTTATCTACGAGCAGTACTTC.

This clone was observed once. The chain carries TRBV28 and TRBJ2-7, with D unresolved. Germline CDR1 is MDHEN and CDR2 is SYDVKM. This CDR3 contains 14 residues. The V and J ends lost 5 bases and 3 bases respectively, with 14 bases between them. The chain's CDR3 is CASSGSQDGYEQYF. CDR3 in DNA: TGTGCCAGCAGTGGCTCCCAGGACGGCTACGAGCAGTACTTC.

The chain uses TRBV10-1 and TRBJ2-4; D may match TRBD1 or TRBD2 (5 bases each). V was trimmed by 2 bases and J by 3 bases, leaving 14 bases between them. CDR1 WNHNN and CDR2 SYGVQD come from the germline V gene (reference sequence). The CDR3 length is 16 residues. In DNA, the CDR3 is TGCGCCAGCAGTGAGGGGACGGGGAAAGGCAAAAACATTCAGTACTTC. Its translation: CASSEGTGKGKNIQYF.